The 15 T cell receptor beta chains below all came from one sample that was sequenced in a study of shared clonotypes between healthy human individuals. Only in-frame clones appear in the TCRdb table, and some are missing; sequencing was by immunoSEQ multiplex PCR. The table has 2 million to 2.5 million clones, just under 95% seen once. The sequencing input was naive CD4+ T cells from PBMCs. Subset described: CD45RA+ positively selected. The receptors here all came from a man aged 18 to 29 in good health. Some clones in this sample may be carry-over from other donors' samples.

This chain uses TRBV10-3 with TRBJ2-7; D not resolved. V lost 0 bases and J 2 bases, leaving 14 bases between the germline ends. The length of the CDR3 is 16 residues. The germline CDR1 and CDR2 sequences are ENHRY and SYGVKD. For the CDR3, the DNA is TGTGCCATCAGTGAGTCGCCCCTGAGGTTGACCTACGAGCAGTACTTC. Translation: CAISESPLRLTYEQYF.

V is TRBV29-1 and J is TRBJ2-5; D is undetermined. Germline CDR1 is SQVTM and CDR2 is ANQGSEA. The V and J ends lost 7 bases and 4 bases respectively, with 19 bases between them. The CDR3 spans 14 residues. The CDR3 DNA is TGCAGCGCCATAGGGCTTGGGTCGGGAGAGACCCAGTACTTC. Amino acid sequence: CSAIGLGSGETQYF.

This clone appeared once. This sample also contains other DNA sequences that code for the same CDR3. The V and J genes are TRBV28 and TRBJ2-7; no definite D call. This CDR3 is 12 amino acids long. The ends were cut back, 4 bases at V and 5 bases at J, with 9 bases in the middle. CDR1 and CDR2 from the germline V gene are MDHEN and SYDVKM. CDR3 loop: CASSSRLDEQYF. CDR3 in DNA: TGTGCCAGCAGTTCCCGACTGGACGAGCAGTACTTC.

A few counts support this clone. The genes are TRBV10-3 and TRBJ1-1; possible D gene TRBD1, 6 bases. CDR3 length equals 14 residues. Deletions cut 2 bases from V and 1 base from J, with 8 bases between. Per the germline V gene, CDR1 is ENHRY and CDR2 is SYGVKD. This chain's CDR3 is CAISEGGTNTEAFF. The CDR3 DNA is TGTGCCATCAGTGAGGGGGGCACGAACACTGAAGCTTTCTTT.

The V and J genes are TRBV6-1 and TRBJ2-3, with a weak D call TRBD1 (6 bases). In germline, CDR1 is MNHNS, CDR2 SASEGT. V lost 5 bases and J lost 3, with 15 bases in between. The CDR3 spans 15 residues. The CDR3 DNA reads TGTGCCAGCAGTTGGACAGACACGGGGACAGATACGCAGTATTTT. Protein product: CASSWTDTGTDTQYF.

The CDR3 nucleotides are TGTGCCAGCAGTGAACTACGGGGGTATGAAAAACTGTTTTTT. It specifies CASSELRGYEKLFF. This rearrangement joins TRBV6-1 to TRBJ1-4, with a possible D match to TRBD1 (5 bases). From germline, CDR1 is MNHNS and CDR2 SASEGT. The CDR3 length is 14 residues. The ends were cut back, 2 bases at V and 6 bases at J, with 10 bases in the middle.

This clone has just one count. This chain joins TRBV28 and TRBJ2-4, with 8 bases fitting TRBD2. The CDR3 is made up of 17 amino acids. CDR1 is MDHEN and CDR2 is SYDVKM in the germline V gene. V trimming: 8 bases; J trimming: 5 bases; junction bases outside the gene matches: 17. The CDR3 DNA sequence: TGTGCCAGCGTGAGGGGTGGCGGGAGGAGTTCTGAAAACATTCAGTACTTC. Protein product: CASVRGGGRSSENIQYF.

The rearrangement joins TRBV4-2 to TRBJ2-1; 7 bases map to TRBD2. The CDR3 spans 17 residues. CDR1 is LGHNA and CDR2 is YNFKEQ in the germline V gene. J lost 2 bases, V lost 0 bases, and 7 bases had no gene match. Here the CDR3 DNA reads TGTGCCAGCAGCCAAGATCTGGCGGGACTACCCTACAATGAGCAGTTCTTC. Protein product: CASSQDLAGLPYNEQFF.

This rearrangement joins TRBV18 to TRBJ1-2; D call uncertain. The germline V gene encodes CDR1 KGHSH and CDR2 LQKENI. Trimming pared 1 base from V and 0 bases from J, leaving 9 bases between. The CDR3 spans 15 residues. The CDR3 region has the DNA TGTGCCAGCTCACCACAAGATGGGGCTAACTATGGCTACACCTTC. Translated: CASSPQDGANYGYTF.

CDR3: CASSIGGFEAFF. The CDR3 DNA is TGTGCCAGCAGTATCGGAGGATTTGAAGCTTTCTTT. The J gene is TRBJ1-1, the V gene TRBV7-2; D gene uncertain. Germline lookup yields CDR1 SGHTA and CDR2 FQGNSA. There are 12 residues in the CDR3. V lost 6 bases, J lost 7 bases, and 12 bases lay in between.

J is TRBJ2-1 and V is TRBV7-2; maybe TRBD2 (6 bases). The germline V gene encodes CDR1 SGHTA and CDR2 FQGNSA. The CDR3 is 16 residues long. V was shortened by 5 bases and J by 3 bases, with 17 bases between the two germline ends. CDR3 in DNA: TGTGCCAGCAGCGGCAGTCGGGCCGGGGGCTACAATGAGCAGTTCTTC. This encodes CASSGSRAGGYNEQFF.

This chain joins TRBV29-1 and TRBJ1-1; TRBD1 matches 7 bases. Germline V lookup: CDR1 SQVTM, CDR2 ANQGSEA. The trim removed 1 base at V and 11 bases at J, leaving 10 bases unmatched. The CDR3 loop spans 13 amino acids. The CDR3 loop reads CSVEVSQGGPAFF. Written as DNA, the CDR3 is TGCAGCGTTGAAGTCAGCCAGGGGGGTCCGGCTTTCTTT.

The sample holds one count of this clone. This chain uses TRBV5-1 with TRBJ2-4; tentatively, D is TRBD2 (6 bases). The CDR3 runs 16 residues. Germline V CDR1 and CDR2: SGHRS, YFSETQ. V lost 0 bases and J 8 bases, leaving 18 bases between the germline ends. This CDR3 is CASSLGDGNGGDIQYF. The CDR3 DNA is TGCGCCAGCAGCTTGGGGGACGGCAATGGAGGGGACATTCAGTACTTC.

The chain combines TRBV4-2 with TRBJ2-3; D may correspond to TRBD1 or TRBD2 (5 bases each). Germline V gene data show CDR1 as LGHNA and CDR2 as YNFKEQ. The CDR3 loop spans 15 amino acids. Trimming stripped 6 bases from V and 2 bases from J, with 15 bases between. Here the CDR3 reads CASSPRDLYTDTQYF. The CDR3 DNA sequence: TGTGCCAGCAGTCCCCGGGACCTCTACACAGATACGCAGTATTTT.

This sequence joins TRBV5-1 and TRBJ2-5; D is unclear. Trimming removed 3 bases from V and 4 bases from J, with 10 bases in between. The CDR3 length is 13 residues. Germline loops: CDR1 SGHRS, CDR2 YFSETQ. The CDR3 DNA sequence: TGCGCCAGCAGCTCCTGGACGAGAGAGACCCAGTACTTC. As protein: CASSSWTRETQYF.